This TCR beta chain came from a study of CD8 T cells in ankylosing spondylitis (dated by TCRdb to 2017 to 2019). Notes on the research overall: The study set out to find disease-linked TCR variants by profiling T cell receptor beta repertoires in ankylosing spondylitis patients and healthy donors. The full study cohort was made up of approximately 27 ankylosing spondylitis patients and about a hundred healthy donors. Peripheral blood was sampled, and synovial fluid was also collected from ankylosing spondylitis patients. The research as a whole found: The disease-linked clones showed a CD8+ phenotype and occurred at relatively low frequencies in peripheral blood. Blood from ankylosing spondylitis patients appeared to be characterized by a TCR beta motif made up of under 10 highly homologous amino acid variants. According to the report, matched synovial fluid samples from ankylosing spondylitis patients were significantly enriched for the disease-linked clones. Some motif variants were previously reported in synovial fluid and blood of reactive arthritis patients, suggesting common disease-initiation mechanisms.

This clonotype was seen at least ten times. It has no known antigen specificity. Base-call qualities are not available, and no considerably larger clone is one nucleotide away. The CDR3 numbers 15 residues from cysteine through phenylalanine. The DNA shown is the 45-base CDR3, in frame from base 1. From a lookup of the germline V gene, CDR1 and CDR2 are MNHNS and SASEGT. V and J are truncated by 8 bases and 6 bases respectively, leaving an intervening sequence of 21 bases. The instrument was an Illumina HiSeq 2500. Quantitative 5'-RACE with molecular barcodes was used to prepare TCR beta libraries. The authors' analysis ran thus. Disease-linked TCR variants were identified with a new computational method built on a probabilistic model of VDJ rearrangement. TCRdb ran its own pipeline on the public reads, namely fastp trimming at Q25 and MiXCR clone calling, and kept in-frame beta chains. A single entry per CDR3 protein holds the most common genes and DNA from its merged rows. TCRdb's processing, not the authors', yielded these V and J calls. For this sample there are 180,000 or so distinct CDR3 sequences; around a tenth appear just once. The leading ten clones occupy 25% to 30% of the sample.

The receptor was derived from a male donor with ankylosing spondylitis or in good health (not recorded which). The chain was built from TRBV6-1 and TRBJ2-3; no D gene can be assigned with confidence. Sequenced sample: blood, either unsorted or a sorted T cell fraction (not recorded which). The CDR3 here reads CASGIGPPGVDTQYF. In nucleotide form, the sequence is TGTGCCAGCGGTATCGGACCTCCGGGTGTGGATACGCAGTATTTT.